This T cell receptor beta chain was recovered during a study of T cell clonality in common variable immunodeficiency. The V end lost 6 bases, the J end lost 3 bases, and 14 bases lay between the germline ends. The germline CDR1 and CDR2 sequences are LNHDA and SQIVND (reference sequence). The CDR3 spans 15 residues. In this sample, this clone turned up many times. Its antigen is not known. The read terminates 3 residues before the CDR3 end, so the remaining end is supplied by the germline J gene. Study conclusions and caveats: Shared TCRbeta clones were fewer between CVID subjects than controls.

Method: immunoSEQ multiplex PCR; TCRdb's copy keeps in-frame clones and lacks some. This sample has 25,000 to 35,000 clones, each found more than once. V is TRBV19 and J is TRBJ2-2, with D maybe TRBD2 (5 bases). Sequences were obtained from peripheral blood mononuclear cells. The sequence derives from a person between 18 and 75 years old in good health. The CDR3 region is CASRLAIEDTGELFF. The part of the CDR3 DNA that was read is TGTGCCAGTAGGCTAGCAATTGAGGACACCGGGGAG.